These T cell receptor beta chains were read from a single sample in a study of OX40 agonist ivuxolimab in advanced cancers. The repertoire was sequenced with immunoSEQ multiplex PCR; TCRdb's copy has only in-frame clones and lacks some. Of tens of thousands of clones listed, roughly 80% are singletons. The sample here was CD4+ or CD8+ T cells sorted from blood, taken in a trial of the OX40 agonist ivuxolimab. The receptors stem from an adult with an advanced solid tumor such as melanoma, head and neck, liver or kidney cancer. CDR3s include the opening cysteine and the closing phenylalanine or tryptophan. Each record gives: V gene, J gene, CDR3 length, D gene, CDR3 protein. D genes are given only for firm matches.

v_call: TRBV7-9
j_call: TRBJ2-7
cdr3_length: 14
d_call: NA
cdr3_aa: CASSLGRDSYEQYF

v_call: TRBV18
j_call: TRBJ2-5
cdr3_length: 12
d_call: NA
cdr3_aa: CASSGQSETQYF

v_call: TRBV11-3
j_call: TRBJ2-1
cdr3_length: 14
d_call: NA
cdr3_aa: CASSQRTGYNEQFF

v_call: TRBV27
j_call: TRBJ2-2
cdr3_length: 19
d_call: TRBD1
cdr3_aa: CASSLSETGAFWDTGELFF

v_call: TRBV14
j_call: TRBJ2-7
cdr3_length: 14
d_call: NA
cdr3_aa: CASNSGDRFPEQYF

v_call: TRBV5-1
j_call: TRBJ1-4
cdr3_length: 14
d_call: NA
cdr3_aa: CASSFLATNEKLFF

v_call: TRBV7-3
j_call: TRBJ2-5
cdr3_length: 16
d_call: TRBD2
cdr3_aa: CASSPRGLEERETQYF

v_call: TRBV11-2
j_call: TRBJ2-7
cdr3_length: 14
d_call: NA
cdr3_aa: CASSPREGPYEQYF

v_call: TRBV7-9
j_call: TRBJ1-2
cdr3_length: 14
d_call: NA
cdr3_aa: CASTQQRSNYGYTF

v_call: TRBV19
j_call: TRBJ1-2
cdr3_length: 14
d_call: NA
cdr3_aa: CASSISRARRGYTF

v_call: TRBV11-3
j_call: TRBJ2-3
cdr3_length: 13
d_call: NA
cdr3_aa: CASSLYSVDTQYF

v_call: TRBV2
j_call: TRBJ1-3
cdr3_length: 13
d_call: NA
cdr3_aa: CASNRVVGNTIYF

v_call: TRBV30
j_call: TRBJ1-2
cdr3_length: 14
d_call: NA
cdr3_aa: CAWSVHEGKYGYTF

v_call: TRBV6-6
j_call: TRBJ1-3
cdr3_length: 15
d_call: NA
cdr3_aa: CASSTWTPGGNTIYF

v_call: TRBV6-5
j_call: TRBJ1-6
cdr3_length: 16
d_call: NA
cdr3_aa: CASSYSVRIAGSPLHF

v_call: TRBV25-1
j_call: TRBJ1-4
cdr3_length: 15
d_call: NA
cdr3_aa: CASSEGTGGTEKLFF

v_call: TRBV6-5
j_call: TRBJ2-7
cdr3_length: 13
d_call: NA
cdr3_aa: CASSYSLGGEQYF

v_call: TRBV7-3
j_call: TRBJ2-1
cdr3_length: 13
d_call: NA
cdr3_aa: CASSLRKGNEQFF

v_call: TRBV11-2
j_call: TRBJ2-1
cdr3_length: 16
d_call: NA
cdr3_aa: CASSLQALSSYNEQFF

v_call: TRBV29-1
j_call: TRBJ1-2
cdr3_length: 12
d_call: NA
cdr3_aa: CSVDRGARGYTF

v_call: TRBV28
j_call: TRBJ1-1
cdr3_length: 14
d_call: NA
cdr3_aa: CASSLRQPNTEAFF

v_call: TRBV7-8
j_call: TRBJ2-1
cdr3_length: 15
d_call: TRBD2
cdr3_aa: CASSFRTSGMNEQFF

v_call: TRBV18
j_call: TRBJ2-5
cdr3_length: 12
d_call: NA
cdr3_aa: CASSRERETQYF

v_call: TRBV5-1
j_call: TRBJ1-2
cdr3_length: 15
d_call: NA
cdr3_aa: CASSLGLSGESGYTF

v_call: TRBV18
j_call: TRBJ1-2
cdr3_length: 13
d_call: NA
cdr3_aa: CASSPWTRYGYTF

v_call: TRBV6-5
j_call: TRBJ1-2
cdr3_length: 12
d_call: NA
cdr3_aa: CASSYGGRGYTF

v_call: TRBV11-3
j_call: TRBJ2-4
cdr3_length: 15
d_call: TRBD2
cdr3_aa: CASSLGGGRENIQYF

v_call: TRBV11-2
j_call: TRBJ2-3
cdr3_length: 13
d_call: NA
cdr3_aa: CASSPRGTDTQYF